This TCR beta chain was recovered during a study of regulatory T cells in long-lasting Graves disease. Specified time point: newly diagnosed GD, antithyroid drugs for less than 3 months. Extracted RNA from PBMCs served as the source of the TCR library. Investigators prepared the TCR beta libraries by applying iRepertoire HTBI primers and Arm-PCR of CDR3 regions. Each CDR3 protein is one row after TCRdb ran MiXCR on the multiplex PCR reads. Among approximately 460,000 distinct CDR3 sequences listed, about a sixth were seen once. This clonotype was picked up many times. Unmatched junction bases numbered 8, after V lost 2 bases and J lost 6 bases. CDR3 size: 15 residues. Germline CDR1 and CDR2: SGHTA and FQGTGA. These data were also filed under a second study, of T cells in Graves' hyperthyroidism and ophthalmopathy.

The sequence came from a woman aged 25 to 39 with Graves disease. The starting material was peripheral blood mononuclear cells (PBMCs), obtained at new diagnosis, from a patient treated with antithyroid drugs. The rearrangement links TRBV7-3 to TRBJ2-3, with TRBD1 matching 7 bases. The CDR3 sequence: CASSLFRTGTDTQYF. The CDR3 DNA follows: TGTGCCAGCAGCTTATTCCGGACAGGAACGGATACGCAGTATTTT.